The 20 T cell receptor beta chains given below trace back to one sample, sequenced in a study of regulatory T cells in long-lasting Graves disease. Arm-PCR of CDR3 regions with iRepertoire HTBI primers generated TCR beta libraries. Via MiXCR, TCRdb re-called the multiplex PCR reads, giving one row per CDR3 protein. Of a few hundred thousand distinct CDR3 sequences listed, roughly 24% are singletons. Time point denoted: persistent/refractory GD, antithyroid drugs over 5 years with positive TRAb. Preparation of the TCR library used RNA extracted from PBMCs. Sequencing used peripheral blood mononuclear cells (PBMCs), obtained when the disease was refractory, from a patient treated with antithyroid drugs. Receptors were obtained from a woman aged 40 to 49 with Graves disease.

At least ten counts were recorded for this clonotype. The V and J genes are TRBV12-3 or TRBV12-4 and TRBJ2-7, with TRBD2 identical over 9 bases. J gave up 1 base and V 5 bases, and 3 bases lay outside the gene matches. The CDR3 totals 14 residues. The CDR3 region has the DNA TGTGCCAGCAGTGGGGGACTAGCATCCTACGAGCAGTACTTC. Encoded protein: CASSGGLASYEQYF.

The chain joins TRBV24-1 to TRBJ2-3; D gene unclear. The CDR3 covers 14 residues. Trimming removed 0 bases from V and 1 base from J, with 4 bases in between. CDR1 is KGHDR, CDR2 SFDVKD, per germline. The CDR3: CATSDLGGTDTQYF. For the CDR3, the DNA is TGTGCCACCAGTGATTTGGGCGGCACAGATACGCAGTATTTT.

CDR3 protein: CSIYGQGSYEQYF. The CDR3 bases are TGCAGTATCTACGGACAGGGTAGCTACGAGCAGTACTTC. This chain connects TRBV20-1 to TRBJ2-7; 8 nucleotides agree with TRBD1. Looked up from germline, CDR1 is DFQATT and CDR2 is SNEGSKA (reference sequence). The CDR3 is made up of 13 amino acids. With V trimmed by 8 bases and J by 3 bases, 9 bases remained unmatched.

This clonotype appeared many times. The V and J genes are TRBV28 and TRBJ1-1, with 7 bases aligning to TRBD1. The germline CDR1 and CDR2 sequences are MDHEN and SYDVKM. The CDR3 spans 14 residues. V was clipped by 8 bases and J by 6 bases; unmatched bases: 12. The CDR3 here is CASGETGSGPEAFF. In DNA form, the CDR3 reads TGTGCCAGCGGGGAGACAGGGAGCGGACCTGAAGCTTTCTTT.

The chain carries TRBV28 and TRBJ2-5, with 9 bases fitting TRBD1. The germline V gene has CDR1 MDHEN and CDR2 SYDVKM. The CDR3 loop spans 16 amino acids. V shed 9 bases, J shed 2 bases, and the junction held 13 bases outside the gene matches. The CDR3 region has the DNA TGTGCCAGTACCGCTGAAGGGACAGGGCATCAAGAGACCCAGTACTTC. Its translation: CASTAEGTGHQETQYF.

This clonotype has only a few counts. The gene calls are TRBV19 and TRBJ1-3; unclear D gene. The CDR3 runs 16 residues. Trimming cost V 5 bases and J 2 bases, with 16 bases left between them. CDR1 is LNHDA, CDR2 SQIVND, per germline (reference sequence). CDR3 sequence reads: CASSSLRQLTGNTIYF. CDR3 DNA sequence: TGTGCCAGTAGTTCCCTTCGACAATTGACTGGAAACACCATATATTTT.

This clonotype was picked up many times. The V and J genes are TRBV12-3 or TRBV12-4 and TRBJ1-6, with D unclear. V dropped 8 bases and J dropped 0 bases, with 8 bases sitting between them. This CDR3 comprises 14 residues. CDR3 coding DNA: TGTGCCAGCCGAAGGAGCTCCTATAATTCACCCCTCCACTTT. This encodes CASRRSSYNSPLHF.

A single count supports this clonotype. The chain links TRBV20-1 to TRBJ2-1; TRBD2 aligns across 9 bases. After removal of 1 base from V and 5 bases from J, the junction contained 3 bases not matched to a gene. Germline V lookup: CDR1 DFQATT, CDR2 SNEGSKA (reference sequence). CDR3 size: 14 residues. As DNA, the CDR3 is TGCAGTGCTAGAGGACTAGCGGAAGACAATGAGCAGTTCTTC. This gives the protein CSARGLAEDNEQFF.

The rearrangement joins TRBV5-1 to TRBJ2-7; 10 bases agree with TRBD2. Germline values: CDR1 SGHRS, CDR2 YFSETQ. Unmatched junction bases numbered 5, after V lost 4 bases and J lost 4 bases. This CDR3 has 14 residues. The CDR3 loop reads CASSPLAGVYEQYF. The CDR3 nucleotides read TGCGCCAGCAGCCCGCTAGCGGGAGTTTACGAGCAGTACTTC.

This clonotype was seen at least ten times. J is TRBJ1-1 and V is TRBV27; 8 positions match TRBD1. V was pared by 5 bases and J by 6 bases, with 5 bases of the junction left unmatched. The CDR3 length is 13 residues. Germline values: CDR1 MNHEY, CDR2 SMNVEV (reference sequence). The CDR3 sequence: CASSRGQGSEAFF. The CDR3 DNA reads TGTGCCAGCAGTCGAGGACAGGGCTCTGAAGCTTTCTTT.

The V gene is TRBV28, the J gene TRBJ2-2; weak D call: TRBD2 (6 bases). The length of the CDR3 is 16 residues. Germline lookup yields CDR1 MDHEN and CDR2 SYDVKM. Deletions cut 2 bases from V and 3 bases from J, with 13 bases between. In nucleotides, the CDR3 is TGTGCCAGCAGTTTACTCCCGGGACTCCACACCGGGGAGCTGTTTTTT. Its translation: CASSLLPGLHTGELFF.

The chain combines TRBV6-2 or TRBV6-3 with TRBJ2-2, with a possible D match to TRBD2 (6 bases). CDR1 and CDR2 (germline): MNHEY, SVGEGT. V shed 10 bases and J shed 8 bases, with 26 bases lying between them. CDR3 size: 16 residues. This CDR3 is CAIARGTSRRGGELFF. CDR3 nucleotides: TGTGCCATCGCCCGTGGTACTAGCAGGAGAGGAGGGGAGCTGTTTTTT.

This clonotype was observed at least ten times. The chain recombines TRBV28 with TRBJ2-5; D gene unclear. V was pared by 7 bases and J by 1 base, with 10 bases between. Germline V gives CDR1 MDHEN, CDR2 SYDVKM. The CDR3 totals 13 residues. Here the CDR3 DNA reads TGTGCCAGCACCGCACACGTCCAAGAGACCCAGTACTTC. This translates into CASTAHVQETQYF.

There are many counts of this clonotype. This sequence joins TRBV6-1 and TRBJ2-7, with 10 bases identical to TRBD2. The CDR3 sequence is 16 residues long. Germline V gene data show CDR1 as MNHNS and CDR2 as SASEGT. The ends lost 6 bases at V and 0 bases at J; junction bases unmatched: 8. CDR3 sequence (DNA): TGTGCCAGCAGCTCCACTAGCGGGGCCGCCTCCTACGAGCAGTACTTC. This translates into CASSSTSGAASYEQYF.

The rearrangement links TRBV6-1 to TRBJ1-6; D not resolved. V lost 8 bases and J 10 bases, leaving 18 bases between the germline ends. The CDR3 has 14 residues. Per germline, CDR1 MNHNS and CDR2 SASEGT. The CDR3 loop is CASAGPGSPSPLHF. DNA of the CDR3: TGTGCCAGCGCCGGACCCGGGAGCCCCTCACCCCTCCACTTT.

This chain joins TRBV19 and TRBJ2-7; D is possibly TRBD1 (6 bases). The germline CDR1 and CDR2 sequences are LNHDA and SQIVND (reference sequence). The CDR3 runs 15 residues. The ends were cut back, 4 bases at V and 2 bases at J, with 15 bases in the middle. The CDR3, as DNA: TGTGCCAGTAGTAGCTCAACAGGGATGACCTACGAGCAGTACTTC. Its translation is CASSSSTGMTYEQYF.

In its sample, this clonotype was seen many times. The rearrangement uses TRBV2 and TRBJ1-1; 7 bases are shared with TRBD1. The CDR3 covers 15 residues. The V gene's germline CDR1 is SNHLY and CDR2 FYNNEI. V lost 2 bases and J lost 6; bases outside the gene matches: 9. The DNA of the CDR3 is TGTGCCAGCAGTGAAATTTTGACAGGGCCCCCTGAAGCTTTCTTT. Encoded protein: CASSEILTGPPEAFF.

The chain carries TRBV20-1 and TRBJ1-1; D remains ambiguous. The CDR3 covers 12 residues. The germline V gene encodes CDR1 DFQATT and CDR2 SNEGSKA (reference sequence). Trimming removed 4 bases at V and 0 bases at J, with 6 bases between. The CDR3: CSATGLNTEAFF. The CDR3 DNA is TGCAGTGCTACGGGTTTGAACACTGAAGCTTTCTTT.

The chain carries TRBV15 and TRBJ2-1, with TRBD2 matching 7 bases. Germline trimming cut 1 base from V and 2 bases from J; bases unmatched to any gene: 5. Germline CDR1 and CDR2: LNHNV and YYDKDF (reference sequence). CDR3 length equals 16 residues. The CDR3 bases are TGTGCCACCAGCAGAGTATATAGCGGGCCCTACAATGAGCAGTTCTTC. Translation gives CATSRVYSGPYNEQFF.

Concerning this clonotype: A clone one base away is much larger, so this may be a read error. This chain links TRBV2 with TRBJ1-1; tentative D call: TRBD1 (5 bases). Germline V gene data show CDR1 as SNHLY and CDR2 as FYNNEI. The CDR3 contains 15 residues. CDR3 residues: CANSTQGRMNTEAFF. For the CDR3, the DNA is TGTGCCAACAGTACGCAGGGACGGATGAACACTGAAGCTTTCTTT.